Below are 27 T cell receptor beta chains sequenced from a single sample in a study of cytomegalovirus exposure and HLA in healthy donors. The PCR ran on 60 Vbeta and 13 Jbeta primers. Profiling relied on immunoSEQ multiplex PCR, and the TCRdb table lists in-frame clones only, not all of them. The sample records about 180,000 clones, more than 75% being singletons. Sequencing used PBMCs. These TCRs come from a woman younger than 45 in good health and CMV-seropositive.

The chain uses TRBV5-1 and TRBJ2-1; 9 bases fit TRBD2. The trim removed 2 bases at V and 10 bases at J, leaving 16 bases unmatched. The CDR3 covers 17 residues. CDR1 and CDR2 (germline): SGHRS, YFSETQ. Written as DNA, the CDR3 is TGCGCCAGCAGCTTATCCTCGGAGCGGGGGGCCCGGAACGAGCAGTTCTTC. This sequence encodes CASSLSSERGARNEQFF.

As for this clone: Given the absence of the conserved phenylalanine or tryptophan at the CDR3 end, a read error is likely. The genes are TRBV5-1 and TRBJ1-2; D gene unclear. Germline CDR1 is SGHRS and CDR2 is YFSETQ. The germline V and J ends were trimmed by 7 bases and 3 bases, with 13 bases remaining between them. This CDR3 comprises 13 residues. For the CDR3, the DNA is TGCGCCAGCCGGGCCCAGGAGGACTATGGCTACACCATC. As protein: CASRAQEDYGYTI.

The chain carries TRBV11-2 and TRBJ2-5; D gene unclear. Deletions cut 3 bases from V and 3 bases from J, with 8 bases between. The CDR3 extends over 13 amino acids. The V gene's germline CDR1 is SGHAT and CDR2 FQNNGV. The DNA of the CDR3 is TGTGCCAGCAGCTTGGCCTTGGAAGAGACCCAGTACTTC. It is translated as CASSLALEETQYF. Full variable domain (rest looked up from reference TRBV11-2 and TRBJ2-5): EAGVAQSPRYKIIEKRQSVAFWCNPISGHATLYWYQQILGQGPKLLIQFQNNGVVDDSQLPKDRFSAERLKGVDSTLKIQPAKLEDSAVYLCASSLALEETQYFGPGTRLLVL.

The rearrangement uses TRBV6-4 and TRBJ2-1, with TRBD2 matching over 9 bases. Germline loops: CDR1 MRHNA, CDR2 SNTAGT. The CDR3 totals 17 residues. Trimming took 5 bases from V and 0 from J; bases not matched to a gene: 8. The CDR3 sequence: CASSPVAGASSYNEQFF. DNA for the CDR3: TGTGCCAGCAGTCCCGTAGCGGGGGCCAGCTCCTACAATGAGCAGTTCTTC.

Details on this clone: The identical CDR3 is also encoded by other nucleotide sequences in the sample. The chain uses TRBV2 and TRBJ2-5; TRBD1 is a possible D gene (6 bases). CDR1 and CDR2 (germline): SNHLY, FYNNEI. The CDR3 consists of 12 residues. Trimming removed 6 bases from V and 4 bases from J, with 9 bases in between. The CDR3 sequence is CASRQGGETQYF. Written as DNA, the CDR3 is TGTGCCAGCAGACAGGGCGGAGAGACCCAGTACTTC.

This sequence joins TRBV6-1 and TRBJ1-6, with D perhaps TRBD1 (6 bases). Germline V CDR1 and CDR2: MNHNS, SASEGT. V dropped 7 bases and J dropped 10 bases, with 14 bases sitting between them. CDR3 length: 13 amino acids. This CDR3 is CASTQQGRSPLHF. Here the CDR3 DNA reads TGTGCCAGCACCCAACAGGGAAGGTCACCCCTCCACTTT.

This chain connects TRBV7-8 to TRBJ1-3; D may be TRBD1 (6 bases). The CDR3 has 15 residues. V was shortened by 1 base and J by 2 bases, with 9 bases between the two germline ends. CDR1 and CDR2 from the germline V gene are SGHVS and FQNEAQ. The DNA for the CDR3 is TGTGCCAGCAGCTTAGTGGGGGGGCCTGGAAACACCATATATTTT. It encodes CASSLVGGPGNTIYF.

This clone appeared once. The chain has TRBV9 and TRBJ2-3; D possibly corresponds to TRBD1 (6 bases). This CDR3 is 14 amino acids long. Per the germline V gene, CDR1 is SGDLS and CDR2 is YYNGEE. V shed 2 bases and J shed 2 bases, with 9 bases lying between them. The CDR3 reads CASSVQGFTDTQYF. The CDR3 coding sequence is TGTGCCAGCAGCGTCCAGGGGTTCACAGATACGCAGTATTTT.

J is TRBJ2-7 and V is TRBV19, with 7 bases fitting TRBD1. The CDR3 is 15 amino acids. The germline CDR1 and CDR2 sequences are LNHDA and SQIVND (reference sequence). The junction had 7 bases not matched to a gene; V was cut back by 3 bases and J by 2 bases. The CDR3 sequence: CASSIAQGLTYEQYF. Here the CDR3 DNA reads TGTGCCAGTAGTATCGCACAGGGGCTAACCTACGAGCAGTACTTC. Full variable domain (missing parts from reference TRBV19 and TRBJ2-7): DGGITQSPKYLFRKEGQNVTLSCEQNLNHDAMYWYRQDPGQGLRLIYYSQIVNDFQKGDIAEGYSVSREKKESFPLTVTSAQKNPTAFYLCASSIAQGLTYEQYFGPGTRLTVT.

The V and J genes are TRBV4-3 and TRBJ2-5, with 7 nucleotides matching TRBD1. Looked up from germline, CDR1 is LGHNA and CDR2 is YSLEER. The CDR3 covers 16 residues. The ends lost 1 base at V and 5 bases at J; junction bases unmatched: 10. CDR3 coding DNA: TGCGCCAGCAGCCAAGGGGGAAACAGGGGCGGGGAGACCCAGTACTTC. Residues: CASSQGGNRGGETQYF.

V usage is TRBV27 and J usage is TRBJ2-2, with a weak D call TRBD1 (5 bases). Trimming took off 5 bases at V and 2 bases at J, with 15 bases between the two ends. CDR1 MNHEY and CDR2 SMNVEV come from the germline V gene (reference sequence). The CDR3 has 16 amino acids. The CDR3 coding sequence is TGTGCCAGCAGTCTCCCCCAGGGCAGCAACACCGGGGAGCTGTTTTTT. This translates into CASSLPQGSNTGELFF.

This chain links TRBV4-1 with TRBJ2-2, with D unclear. Germline CDR1 reads MGHRA; CDR2 reads YSYEKL. V was cut by 1 base and J by 6 bases, with 15 bases left in between. The CDR3 has 16 residues. The CDR3 loop is CASSQGVWNEAGELFF. The CDR3 DNA reads as TGCGCCAGCAGCCAAGGGGTATGGAACGAGGCCGGGGAGCTGTTTTTT.

CDR3 in amino acids: CASSLGRGGTSNQPQHF. DNA of the CDR3: TGTGCCAGCAGCTTGGGGCGTGGGGGCACTTCCAATCAGCCCCAGCATTTT. The chain carries TRBV5-6 and TRBJ1-5; D might be TRBD1 (6 bases). Deletions cut 0 bases from V and 3 bases from J, with 16 bases between. This CDR3 has 17 amino acids. Germline V gene sequence: CDR1 SGHDT, CDR2 YYEEEE. The whole variable domain, filled in from reference TRBV5-6 and TRBJ1-5, reads DAGVTQSPTHLIKTRGQQVTLRCSPKSGHDTVSWYQQALGQGPQFIFQYYEEEERQRGNFPDRFSGHQFPNYSSELNVNALLLGDSALYLCASSLGRGGTSNQPQHFGDGTRLSIL.

The V call is TRBV19, the J call TRBJ2-5, with TRBD1 matching 8 bases. The DNA matches TRBJ2-7 better at its end, which makes the J call doubtful. The CDR3 runs to 14 residues. Germline loops: CDR1 LNHDA, CDR2 SQIVND (reference sequence). CDR3 sequence reads: CASSATQGAGEQYF. The CDR3 bases are TGTGCCAGTAGTGCAACGCAGGGGGCGGGCGAGCAGTACTTC.

V gene TRBV30 combines with J gene TRBJ1-2; D gene uncertain. The CDR3 sequence is 13 residues long. Deletions cut 3 bases from V and 8 bases from J, with 16 bases between. The germline V gene encodes CDR1 GTSNPN and CDR2 SVGIG (reference sequence). This CDR3 is CAWSSERVRGYTF. CDR3 DNA sequence: TGTGCCTGGAGCTCCGAGAGGGTGAGGGGCTACACCTTC.

V and J are TRBV4-3 and TRBJ2-5; D gene uncertain. This CDR3 has 11 amino acids. Germline CDR1 and CDR2: LGHNA and YSLEER. The ends were cut back, 6 bases at V and 4 bases at J, with 6 bases in the middle. The CDR3 is CASRPRETQYF. CDR3 bases: TGCGCCAGCAGGCCGCGAGAGACCCAGTACTTC.

This clone was seen a few times. This chain joins TRBV30 and TRBJ1-6, with D tentatively TRBD1 (6 bases). The CDR3 runs 13 residues. The germline gives CDR1 GTSNPN, CDR2 SVGIG (reference sequence). CDR3 nucleotides: TGTGCGCTGGGCAGGGGCTATAATTCACCCCTCCACTTT. It specifies CALGRGYNSPLHF.

This chain links TRBV19 with TRBJ2-5; weak D call: TRBD2 (6 bases). This CDR3 contains 16 residues. Germline lookup yields CDR1 LNHDA and CDR2 SQIVND (reference sequence). Trimming left V 2 bases short and J 1 base short, with 14 bases between. The DNA for the CDR3 is TGTGCCAGTAGTATACAGGTAGCGGCGCGCCAAGAGACCCAGTACTTC. Translated, it gives CASSIQVAARQETQYF.

The V and J genes are TRBV7-9 and TRBJ1-2; D gene uncertain. In germline, CDR1 is SEHNR, CDR2 FQNEAQ (reference sequence). V was cut by 2 bases and J by 8 bases, with 12 bases left in between. The CDR3 sequence is 13 residues long. This chain's CDR3 is CASSLQVIGGYTF. CDR3 sequence (DNA): TGTGCCAGCAGCTTACAGGTTATTGGAGGCTACACCTTC.

V usage is TRBV9 and J usage is TRBJ2-7, with TRBD2 matching over 8 bases. Germline CDR1 is SGDLS and CDR2 is YYNGEE. CDR3 length equals 16 residues. Trimming removed 0 bases from V and 3 bases from J; junction bases left unmatched: 8. CDR3 in amino acids: CASSVDVASGYYEQYF. The CDR3 DNA reads as TGTGCCAGCAGCGTAGATGTGGCTAGCGGGTACTACGAGCAGTACTTC. The full variable domain, in which reference TRBV9 and TRBJ2-7 provide the parts outside the CDR3, is DSGVTQTPKHLITATGQRVTLRCSPRSGDLSVYWYQQSLDQGLQFLIQYYNGEERAKGNILERFSAQQFPDLHSELNLSSLELGDSALYFCASSVDVASGYYEQYFGPGTRLTVT.

The rearrangement joins TRBV4-3 to TRBJ2-1, with D possibly matching TRBD2 (5 bases). Germline V lookup: CDR1 LGHNA, CDR2 YSLEER. V was cut by 1 base and J by 2 bases, with 12 bases left in between. The CDR3 is 16 residues long. The CDR3 nucleotides are TGCGCCAGCAGCCAAGTAGTAGCGTTCCCCTACAATGAGCAGTTCTTC. This encodes CASSQVVAFPYNEQFF.

This chain connects TRBV25-1 to TRBJ2-1, with D unclear. The length of the CDR3 is 10 residues. V lost 3 bases and J 11 bases, leaving 5 bases between the germline ends. CDR1 and CDR2 (germline): MGHDK, SYGVNS. The CDR3 sequence: CASSELQQFF. CDR3 nucleotides: TGTGCCAGCAGTGAGCTACAGCAGTTCTTC.

This clone came up once. The chain is built from TRBV5-1 and TRBJ1-2; no clear D. Germline V lookup: CDR1 SGHRS, CDR2 YFSETQ. This CDR3 is built from 14 residues. The V gene lost 2 bases and the J gene lost 8 bases, with 16 bases spanning the gap. This CDR3 is CASSLLHGEGGYTF. The CDR3 coding sequence is TGCGCCAGCAGCTTACTACACGGGGAGGGAGGCTACACCTTC.

This chain connects TRBV15 to TRBJ2-3, with D possibly being TRBD1 (5 bases). Germline V gives CDR1 LNHNV, CDR2 YYDKDF (reference sequence). Deletions cut 9 bases from V and 2 bases from J, with 12 bases between. The CDR3 loop spans 13 amino acids. CDR3 sequence: CATRPGNTDTQYF. DNA for the CDR3: TGTGCCACAAGACCAGGGAACACAGATACGCAGTATTTT.

This rearrangement joins TRBV7-9 to TRBJ1-1; 7 positions match TRBD1. Trimming took 1 base from V and 5 from J; bases not matched to a gene: 4. Looked up from germline, CDR1 is SEHNR and CDR2 is FQNEAQ (reference sequence). The CDR3 is 14 residues long. This chain's CDR3 is CASSLDRGGTEAFF. In nucleotides, the CDR3 is TGTGCCAGCAGCTTAGACAGGGGAGGAACTGAAGCTTTCTTT.

This chain connects TRBV30 to TRBJ2-5, with TRBD1 identical over 8 bases. The J call could be wrong; TRBJ2-7 is a better fit for the DNA end. The germline V gene has CDR1 GTSNPN and CDR2 SVGIG (reference sequence). This CDR3 is built from 16 residues. The CDR3 nucleotides read TGTGCCTGGAGCCTACCCTCGGGACAGGTTTCCTACGAGCAGTACTTC. It is translated as CAWSLPSGQVSYEQYF.

The J gene is TRBJ2-7, the V gene TRBV5-1, with a weak D call TRBD1 (6 bases). Germline CDR1 reads SGHRS; CDR2 reads YFSETQ. The CDR3 totals 14 residues. Trimming took off 0 bases at V and 4 bases at J, with 11 bases between the two ends. CDR3 sequence: CASSLGTEGYEQYF. Written as DNA, the CDR3 is TGCGCCAGCAGCTTGGGGACAGAAGGATACGAGCAGTACTTC.